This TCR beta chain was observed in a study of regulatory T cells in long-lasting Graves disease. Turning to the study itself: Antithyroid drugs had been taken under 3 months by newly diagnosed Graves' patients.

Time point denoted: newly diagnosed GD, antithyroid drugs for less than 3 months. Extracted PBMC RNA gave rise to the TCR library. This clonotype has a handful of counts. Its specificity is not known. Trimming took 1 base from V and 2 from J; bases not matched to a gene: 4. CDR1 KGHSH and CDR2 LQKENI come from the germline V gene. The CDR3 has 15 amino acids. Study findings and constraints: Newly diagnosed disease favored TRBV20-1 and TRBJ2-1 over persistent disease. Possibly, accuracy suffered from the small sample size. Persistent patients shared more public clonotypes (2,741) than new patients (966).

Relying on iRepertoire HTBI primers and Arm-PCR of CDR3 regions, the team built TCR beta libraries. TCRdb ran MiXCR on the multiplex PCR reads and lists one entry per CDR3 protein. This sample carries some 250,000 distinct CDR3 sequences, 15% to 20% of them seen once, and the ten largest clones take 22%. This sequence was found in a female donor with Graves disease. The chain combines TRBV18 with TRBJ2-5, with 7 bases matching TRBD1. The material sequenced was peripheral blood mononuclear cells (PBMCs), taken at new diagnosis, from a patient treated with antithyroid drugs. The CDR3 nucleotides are TGTGCCAGCTCACCACAACCGGGACAGCAAGAGACCCAGTACTTC. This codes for CASSPQPGQQETQYF.